This T cell receptor beta chain was observed in a study of T cell responses to AZD1222 COVID-19 vaccine. Using immunoSEQ multiplex PCR, the repertoire was profiled, and TCRdb retains in-frame clones only, with some absent. This sample carries approximately 49,000 clones, 65% to 85% of them seen once, and the ten largest clones take 20%. V gave up 5 bases and J gave up 3 bases, with 11 bases separating them. Germline loops: CDR1 SSHAT, CDR2 FNYEAQ (reference sequence). This CDR3 has 13 residues. This receptor was taken from an adult in good health. The gene calls are TRBV7-7 and TRBJ2-7, with D perhaps matching TRBD1 (6 bases). The source material was peripheral blood, sampled on day 0 of MenACWY control vaccination. The CDR3 loop is CASSPGQFYEQYF. The CDR3 region has the DNA TGTGCCAGCAGCCCCGGACAGTTCTACGAGCAGTACTTC.